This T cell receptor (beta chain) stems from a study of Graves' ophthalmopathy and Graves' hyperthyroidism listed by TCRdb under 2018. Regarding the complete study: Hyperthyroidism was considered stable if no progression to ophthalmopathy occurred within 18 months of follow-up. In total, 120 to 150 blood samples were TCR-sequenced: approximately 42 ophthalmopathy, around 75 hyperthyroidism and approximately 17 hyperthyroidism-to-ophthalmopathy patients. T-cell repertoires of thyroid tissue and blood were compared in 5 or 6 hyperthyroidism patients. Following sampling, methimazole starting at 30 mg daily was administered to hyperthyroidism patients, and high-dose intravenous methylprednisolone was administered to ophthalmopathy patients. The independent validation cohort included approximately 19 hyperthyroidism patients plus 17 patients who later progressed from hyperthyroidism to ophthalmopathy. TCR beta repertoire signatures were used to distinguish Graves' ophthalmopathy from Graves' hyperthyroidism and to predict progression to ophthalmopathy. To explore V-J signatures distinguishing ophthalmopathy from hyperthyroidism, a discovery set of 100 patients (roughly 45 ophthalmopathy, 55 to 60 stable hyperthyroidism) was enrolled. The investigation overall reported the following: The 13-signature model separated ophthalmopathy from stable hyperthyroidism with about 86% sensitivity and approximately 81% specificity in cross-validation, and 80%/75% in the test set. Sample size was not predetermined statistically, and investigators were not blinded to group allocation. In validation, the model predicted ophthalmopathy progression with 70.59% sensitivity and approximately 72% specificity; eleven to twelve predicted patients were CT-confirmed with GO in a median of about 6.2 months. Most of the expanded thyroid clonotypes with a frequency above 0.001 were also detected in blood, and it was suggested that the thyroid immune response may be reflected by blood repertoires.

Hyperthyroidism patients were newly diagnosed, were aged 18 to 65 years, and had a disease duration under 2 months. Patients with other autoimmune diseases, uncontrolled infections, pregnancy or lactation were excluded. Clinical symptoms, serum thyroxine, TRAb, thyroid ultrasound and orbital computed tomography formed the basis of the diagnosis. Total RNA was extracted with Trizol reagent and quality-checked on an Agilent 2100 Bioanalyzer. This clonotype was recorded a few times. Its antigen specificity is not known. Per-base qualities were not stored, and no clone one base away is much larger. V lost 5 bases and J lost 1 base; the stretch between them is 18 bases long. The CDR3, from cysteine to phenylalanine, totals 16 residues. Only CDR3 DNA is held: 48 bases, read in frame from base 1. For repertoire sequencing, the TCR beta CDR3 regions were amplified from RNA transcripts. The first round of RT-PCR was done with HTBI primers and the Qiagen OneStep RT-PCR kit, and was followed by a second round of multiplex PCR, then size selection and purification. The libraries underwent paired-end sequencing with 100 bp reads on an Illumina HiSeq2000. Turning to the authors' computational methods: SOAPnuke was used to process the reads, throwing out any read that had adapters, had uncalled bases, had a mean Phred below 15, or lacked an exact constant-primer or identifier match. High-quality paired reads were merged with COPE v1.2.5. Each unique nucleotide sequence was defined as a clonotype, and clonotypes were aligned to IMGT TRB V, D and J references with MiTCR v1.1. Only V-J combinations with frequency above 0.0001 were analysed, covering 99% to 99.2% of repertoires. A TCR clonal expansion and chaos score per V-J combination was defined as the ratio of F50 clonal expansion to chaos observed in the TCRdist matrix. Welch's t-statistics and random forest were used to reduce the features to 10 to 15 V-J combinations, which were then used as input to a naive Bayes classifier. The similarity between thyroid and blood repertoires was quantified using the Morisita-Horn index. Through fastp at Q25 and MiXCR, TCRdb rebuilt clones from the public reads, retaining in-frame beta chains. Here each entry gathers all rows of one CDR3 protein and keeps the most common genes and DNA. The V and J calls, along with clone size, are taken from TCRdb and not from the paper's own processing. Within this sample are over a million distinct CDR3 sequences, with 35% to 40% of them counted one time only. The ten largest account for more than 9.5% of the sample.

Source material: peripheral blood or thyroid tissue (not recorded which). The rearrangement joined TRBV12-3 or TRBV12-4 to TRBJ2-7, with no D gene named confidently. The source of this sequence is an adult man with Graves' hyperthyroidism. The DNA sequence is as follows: TGTGCCAGCAGTCTTAAGTTTGGGGTAGGGTCCTACGAGCAGTACTTC. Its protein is CASSLKFGVGSYEQYF.